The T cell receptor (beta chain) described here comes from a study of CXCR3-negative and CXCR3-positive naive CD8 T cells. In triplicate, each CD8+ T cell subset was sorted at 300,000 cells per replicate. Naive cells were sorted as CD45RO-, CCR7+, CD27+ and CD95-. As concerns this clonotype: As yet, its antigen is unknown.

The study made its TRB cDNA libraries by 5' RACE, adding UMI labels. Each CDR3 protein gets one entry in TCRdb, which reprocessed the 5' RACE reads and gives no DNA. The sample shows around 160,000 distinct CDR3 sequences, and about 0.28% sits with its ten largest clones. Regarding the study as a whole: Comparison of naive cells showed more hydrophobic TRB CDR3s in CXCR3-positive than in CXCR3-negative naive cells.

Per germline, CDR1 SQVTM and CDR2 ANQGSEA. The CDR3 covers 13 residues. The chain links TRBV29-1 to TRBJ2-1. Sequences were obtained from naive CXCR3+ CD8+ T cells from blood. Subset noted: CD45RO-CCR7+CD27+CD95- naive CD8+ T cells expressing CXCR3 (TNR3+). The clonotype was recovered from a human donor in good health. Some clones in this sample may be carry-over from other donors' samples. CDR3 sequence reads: CSVGGRTYNEQFF.